This entry lists 2 T cell receptor beta chains sequenced from one sample in a study of T cell responses to AZD1222 COVID-19 vaccine. Clones were sequenced by immunoSEQ multiplex PCR, and TCRdb holds only the in-frame ones, with some missing. The sample lists approximately 120,000 clones, approximately 85% occurring once. The sequencing used peripheral blood, collected on day 0 of MenACWY control vaccination. Receptors originate from an adult in good health.

This chain joins TRBV7-3 and TRBJ2-2; TRBD1 matches 9 bases. Germline CDR1 and CDR2: SGHTA and FQGTGA. Trimming at V came to 2 bases and at J to 7 bases, leaving 8 bases not matched to a gene. The CDR3 runs to 16 residues. The DNA of the CDR3 is TGTGCCAGCAGCTTACCGTCCGGGACAGGGATCGGGGAGCTGTTTTTT. Protein sequence: CASSLPSGTGIGELFF. Filled out from reference TRBV7-3 and TRBJ2-2, the complete variable domain reads GAGVSQTPSNKVTEKGKYVELRCDPISGHTALYWYRQSLGQGPEFLIYFQGTGAADDSGLPNDRFFAVRPEGSVSTLKIQRTERGDSAVYLCASSLPSGTGIGELFFGEGSRLTVL.

The CDR3 sequence is CASRTMEDTEAFF. CDR3 DNA sequence: TGTGCCAGCAGAACCATGGAAGACACTGAAGCTTTCTTT. The chain employs TRBV9 and TRBJ1-1; unclear D gene. The V end was cut by 5 bases, the J end by 3 bases, with 11 bases between. Germline CDR1 SGDLS, CDR2 YYNGEE. This CDR3 spans 13 amino acids.